These 27 T cell receptor beta chains were sequenced from one sample in a study of breast tumors, draining lymph nodes, adjacent tissues. From the multiplex PCR reads, TCRdb called clonotypes with MiXCR, one entry per CDR3 protein. This sample carries some 170,000 distinct CDR3 sequences, approximately 30% of them seen once, and the ten largest clones take 3% to 4.5%. The lymph nodes were axillary draining lymph nodes from breast cancer patients. What was sequenced was axillary lymph node tissue. The receptor source for this set is a female donor with breast cancer. Some clones in this sample may be carry-over from other donors' samples.

CDR3 in DNA: TGTGCCAGCAGTTCCCGACAGCCCAGCTCTGGGGCCAACGTCCTGACTTTC. Protein sequence: CASSSRQPSSGANVLTF. This chain connects TRBV28 to TRBJ2-6, with D possibly TRBD1 on 5 matching bases. Germline-derived CDR1 and CDR2 are MDHEN and SYDVKM. The ends were cut back, 4 bases at V and 0 bases at J, with 13 bases in the middle. The CDR3 is made up of 17 amino acids.

Comment on this clonotype: Just one base apart from a much larger clone, this may be a read error. This chain uses TRBV15 with TRBJ2-1; 10 bases match TRBD2. Germline loops: CDR1 LNHNV, CDR2 YYDKDF (reference sequence). This CDR3 contains 15 residues. The trim removed 4 bases at V and 4 bases at J, leaving 4 bases unmatched. The DNA of the CDR3 is TGTGCCACCAGCACCGGGACTAGCGCTTACAATGAGCAGTTCTTC. Its translation is CATSTGTSAYNEQFF.

This clonotype was seen many times. This chain links TRBV27 with TRBJ2-7; perhaps TRBD2 as D (5 bases). Trimming shortened V by 8 bases and J by 1 base, and 15 bases separated the two germline ends. The CDR3 has 14 residues. Germline assignment: CDR1 MNHEY and CDR2 SMNVEV (reference sequence). CDR3 DNA: TGTGCCAGCGGACTTCAGGAGAGTTCCTACGAGCAGTACTTC. Amino acids: CASGLQESSYEQYF.

This clonotype came up a few times. The rearrangement joins TRBV6-2 or TRBV6-3 to TRBJ2-1; TRBD2 agrees at 10 bases. J lost 3 bases, V lost 0 bases, and 8 bases had no gene match. The CDR3 totals 18 residues. Germline loops: CDR1 MNHEY, CDR2 SVGEGT. The CDR3 DNA reads as TGTGCCAGCAGTTACTCTGGGTGGGGACTAGCGAGCTACAATGAGCAGTTCTTC. It codes for CASSYSGWGLASYNEQFF.

Worth noting for this clonotype: A clone one base away is much larger, so this may be a read error. The chain has TRBV10-3 and TRBJ1-2; TRBD1 aligns across 8 bases. The CDR3 extends over 16 amino acids. Germline assignment: CDR1 ENHRY and CDR2 SYGVKD. V trimming: 2 bases; J trimming: 1 base; junction bases outside the gene matches: 6. CDR3 amino acids: CAISETGTGHNYGYTF. The CDR3 DNA reads as TGTGCCATCAGTGAGACAGGGACAGGCCATAACTATGGCTACACCTTC.

About this clonotype itself: A read error is possible here, since a much larger clone lies one base away. The chain couples TRBV5-4 to TRBJ2-5, with 13 bases that match TRBD2. Germline V lookup: CDR1 SGHNT, CDR2 YYREEE (reference sequence). Germline trimming cut 7 bases from V and 5 bases from J; bases unmatched to any gene: 11. This CDR3 region has 16 residues. The CDR3 sequence: CASGAAPTSGGETQYF. The CDR3 nucleotides read TGTGCCAGCGGCGCAGCACCGACTAGCGGGGGGGAGACCCAGTACTTC.

The chain has TRBV14 and TRBJ1-6; 11 nucleotides line up with TRBD1. V shed 4 bases and J 7 bases; nucleotides not matched to a gene: 6. Germline CDR1 and CDR2: SGHDN and FVKESK. CDR3 length: 16 residues. The CDR3 spells CASSRGQGARNSPLHF. CDR3 nucleotide sequence: TGTGCCAGCAGCCGAGGACAGGGGGCAAGGAATTCACCCCTCCACTTT.

This clonotype was found many times. The chain employs TRBV5-1 and TRBJ1-2; 12 bases match TRBD1. The junction had 13 bases not matched to a gene; V was cut back by 4 bases and J by 6 bases. The CDR3 is 17 amino acids. Germline CDR1 reads SGHRS; CDR2 reads YFSETQ. As DNA, the CDR3 is TGCGCCAGCAGCCGTAGGGCGGGGACAGGGGGCTCGGATGGCTACACCTTC. Translated: CASSRRAGTGGSDGYTF.

This rearrangement joins TRBV20-1 to TRBJ2-7; tentatively, D is TRBD1 (5 bases). Germline V gene sequence: CDR1 DFQATT, CDR2 SNEGSKA (reference sequence). V gave up 3 bases and J gave up 2 bases, with 11 bases separating them. The CDR3 loop spans 13 amino acids. This chain's CDR3 is CSASQWGPYEQYF. CDR3 coding DNA: TGCAGTGCTAGTCAGTGGGGCCCCTACGAGCAGTACTTC.

This clonotype was seen repeatedly, ten times or more. The CDR3 DNA is TGTGCCAGCAGCCTTACCGCGGGAGACTCTGGAAACACCATATATTTT. It yields the protein CASSLTAGDSGNTIYF. This chain uses TRBV11-2 with TRBJ1-3, with D unresolved. Germline V gene lookup returns CDR1 SGHAT and CDR2 FQNNGV. Trimming left V 5 bases short and J 0 bases short, with 14 bases between. There are 16 residues in the CDR3. Combining the CDR3 with reference TRBV11-2 and TRBJ1-3 gives the whole variable domain EAGVAQSPRYKIIEKRQSVAFWCNPISGHATLYWYQQILGQGPKLLIQFQNNGVVDDSQLPKDRFSAERLKGVDSTLKIQPAKLEDSAVYLCASSLTAGDSGNTIYFGEGSWLTVV.

To note about this clonotype: Here the CDR3 omits its conserved ending phenylalanine or tryptophan, so a read error is the likely source. CDR3 sequence (DNA): TGTGCCAGCAGCCCAGACCGGAGCTCCTACGAGCAGTTCCTC. Its translation is CASSPDRSSYEQFL. The chain has TRBV7-2 and TRBJ2-1; D is unclear. V gave up 5 bases and J gave up 10 bases, with 18 bases separating them. Germline values: CDR1 SGHTA, CDR2 FQGNSA. The CDR3 totals 14 residues.

This clonotype occurred once. Being one base from a much bigger clone, this may be a read error. This rearrangement joins TRBV20-1 to TRBJ2-4; perhaps TRBD2 as D (6 bases). Germline V gene sequence: CDR1 DFQATT, CDR2 SNEGSKA (reference sequence). This CDR3 is built from 13 residues. The CDR3 sequence: CSAVAVAENIQYF. DNA for the CDR3: TGCAGTGCAGTAGCGGTAGCCGAAAACATTCAGTACTTC.

This chain joins TRBV29-1 and TRBJ2-3; 12 bases are a match to TRBD2. The length of the CDR3 is 15 residues. Germline CDR1 SQVTM, CDR2 ANQGSEA. J gave up 0 bases and V 4 bases, and 2 bases lay outside the gene matches. The CDR3: CSVGGLAGSTDTQYF. CDR3 bases: TGCAGCGTTGGCGGACTAGCGGGAAGCACAGATACGCAGTATTTT.

This clonotype was seen many times. The CDR3 region is CASSGRGRYGYTF. CDR3 DNA sequence: TGTGCCAGCAGCGGCCGGGGACGGTATGGCTACACCTTC. The chain combines TRBV7-2 with TRBJ1-2; TRBD1 is a possible D gene (5 bases). From germline, CDR1 is SGHTA and CDR2 FQGNSA. The CDR3 totals 13 residues. The germline V and J ends were trimmed by 5 bases and 5 bases, with 12 bases remaining between them.

This clonotype was observed at least ten times. The chain joins TRBV30 to TRBJ2-1, with 7 bases aligning to TRBD2. CDR1 and CDR2 (germline): GTSNPN, SVGIG (reference sequence). The CDR3 runs 16 residues. The ends lost 1 base at V and 4 bases at J; junction bases unmatched: 10. CDR3 sequence: CAWSATSSGYYNEQFF. Here the CDR3 DNA reads TGTGCCTGGAGTGCAACATCTAGCGGATATTACAATGAGCAGTTCTTC.

This clonotype occurred many times. This chain joins TRBV28 and TRBJ2-7, with D unclear. The germline CDR1 and CDR2 sequences are MDHEN and SYDVKM. The V and J ends lost 6 bases and 2 bases respectively, with 17 bases between them. The CDR3 contains 15 residues. CDR3 sequence (DNA): TGTGCCAGCAGCCCGCCTGATCGACTTGCCTACGAGCAGTACTTC. Protein sequence: CASSPPDRLAYEQYF.

The V and J genes are TRBV28 and TRBJ1-5; 7 bases align to TRBD1. The V and J ends lost 6 bases and 0 bases, in that order; junction bases with no gene match: 8. The germline gives CDR1 MDHEN, CDR2 SYDVKM. This CDR3 contains 16 residues. In nucleotides, the CDR3 is TGTGCCAGCAGAGTGACAGGGCTCTATAGCAATCAGCCCCAGCATTTT. It encodes CASRVTGLYSNQPQHF.

This clonotype was recorded many times. This chain uses TRBV20-1 with TRBJ2-7; TRBD2 aligns across 10 bases. V lost 6 bases to trimming and J lost 6 bases; unmatched junction nucleotides: 8. CDR1 is DFQATT and CDR2 is SNEGSKA in the germline V gene (reference sequence). This CDR3 contains 13 residues. CDR3 nucleotide sequence: TGCAGTGCAAGTCTAGCGGGAGTCTCCGAGCAGTACTTC. Its translation: CSASLAGVSEQYF.

About this clonotype: This may be a read error, as it is one base from a much larger clone. The chain is built from TRBV9 and TRBJ2-1; TRBD2 matches at 7 bases. V trimming: 2 bases; J trimming: 12 bases; junction bases outside the gene matches: 8. The length of the CDR3 is 13 residues. Germline V gene sequence: CDR1 SGDLS, CDR2 YYNGEE. CDR3 bases: TGTGCCAGCAGCGTGGAGGGCGGGGGTGTGCAGTTCTTC. It yields the protein CASSVEGGGVQFF.

This clonotype was counted at least ten times. The chain couples TRBV14 to TRBJ2-3, with 8 bases fitting TRBD1. Germline CDR1 reads SGHDN; CDR2 reads FVKESK. J lost 4 bases, V lost 3 bases, and 9 bases had no gene match. This CDR3 comprises 16 residues. This CDR3 reads CASSHRTGRMSDTQYF. The CDR3 DNA reads as TGTGCCAGCAGCCACAGGACAGGGAGAATGTCAGATACGCAGTATTTT.

There are many counts of this clonotype. V usage is TRBV2 and J usage is TRBJ2-3; TRBD2 might be the D (6 bases). V lost 3 bases and J 2 bases, leaving 9 bases between the germline ends. Per germline, CDR1 SNHLY and CDR2 FYNNEI. CDR3 length: 14 residues. For the CDR3, the DNA is TGTGCCAGCAGTGAGACTAGGGCCACAGATACGCAGTATTTT. Amino acids: CASSETRATDTQYF.

This clonotype showed up many times. DNA of the CDR3: TGTGCCAGCAGCGTAGGAGTTGTGGGAGGCGGGACAGATACGCAGTATTTT. Its protein product is CASSVGVVGGGTDTQYF. The chain couples TRBV9 to TRBJ2-3; maybe TRBD2 (6 bases). CDR1 is SGDLS, CDR2 YYNGEE, per germline. The CDR3 runs to 17 residues. Trimming cost V 0 bases and J 3 bases, with 17 bases left between them.

This chain connects TRBV20-1 to TRBJ2-7; D not resolved. From germline, CDR1 is DFQATT and CDR2 SNEGSKA (reference sequence). The CDR3 has 13 amino acids. The CDR3 region has the DNA TGCAGCACCATCGACGGGCACCGCTACGAGCAGTACTTC. Its protein is CSTIDGHRYEQYF.

The rearrangement joins TRBV6-6 to TRBJ1-5; D remains ambiguous. The CDR3 runs 14 residues. CDR1 MNHNY and CDR2 SVGAGI come from the germline V gene (reference sequence). Trimming took off 6 bases at V and 0 bases at J, with 9 bases between the two ends. CDR3 nucleotide sequence: TGTGCCAGCAGCATACCGGGTAGCAATCAGCCCCAGCATTTT. It yields the protein CASSIPGSNQPQHF.

A note on this clonotype: One end of the junction is discordant with germline, which a read error may explain. The chain recombines TRBV9 with TRBJ2-5; TRBD2 matches at 8 bases. The CDR3 runs 14 residues. Germline loops: CDR1 SGDLS, CDR2 YYNGEE. The CDR3: CASSVAGGLETQCF. The CDR3 DNA follows: TGTGCCAGCAGCGTAGCGGGGGGGCTGGAGACCCAGTGCTTC.

This chain uses TRBV15 with TRBJ1-2; weak D call: TRBD1 (6 bases). V lost 1 base to trimming and J lost 2 bases, with 8 bases between them. The CDR3 spans 14 residues. The germline V gene encodes CDR1 LNHNV and CDR2 YYDKDF (reference sequence). DNA for the CDR3: TGTGCCACCAGCAGAGGTCAGGGGAACTATGGCTACACCTTC. Amino acid sequence: CATSRGQGNYGYTF. Drawing the rest from reference TRBV15 and TRBJ1-2, the complete variable domain is DAMVIQNPRYQVTQFGKPVTLSCSQTLNHNVMYWYQQKSSQAPKLLFHYYDKDFNNEADTPDNFQSRRPNTSFCFLDIRSPGLGDTAMYLCATSRGQGNYGYTFGSGTRLTVV.

This clonotype showed up many times. The chain is built from TRBV6-5 and TRBJ1-4; D is unclear. Germline CDR1 reads MNHEY; CDR2 reads SVGAGI. Trimming pared 0 bases from V and 8 bases from J, leaving 7 bases between. The CDR3 runs 13 residues. The CDR3 region is CASSYSFGEKLFF. The CDR3 nucleotides are TGTGCCAGCAGTTACTCCTTCGGAGAAAAACTGTTTTTT.